This TCR beta chain was captured by sequencing in a study of blood T cells in healthy people across ages. CDR1 is SGHVS and CDR2 is FNYEAQ in the germline V gene. The CDR3 is 15 residues long. The V segment lost 1 base and the J segment 4 bases; nucleotides outside the gene matches: 6. This clonotype showed up just a few times. Its target is unknown. General observations from the study: It was the long-lived donors that had more naive CD4+ cells and higher diversity than aged donors. Among T cells, TCR beta diversity per million cells dropped roughly linearly as age rose. Naive and antigen-experienced cells were not separated, limiting conclusive comparison.

Alongside a J-beta primer mix, a sample-barcoded 5' primer served in a second PCR lasting roughly 6 to 12 cycles. TCRdb independently ran MiXCR on the 5' RACE reads; one entry per CDR3 protein. The sample holds 800,000 to 1,300,000 distinct CDR3 sequences, under 30% seen once. These data also formed part of another study, on T cells of mothers and their children. As that report states: Three healthy Caucasian mothers served as donors, and their six children did as well.

The rearrangement uses TRBV7-6 and TRBJ2-5, with 7 bases aligning to TRBD1. The receptor was derived from a girl aged 2 to 10 in good health. The sequenced sample was blood. Here the CDR3 DNA reads TGTGCCAGCAGCTTAGGTGCAGAGGGGGCAGAGACCCAGTACTTC. Translating gives CASSLGAEGAETQYF.